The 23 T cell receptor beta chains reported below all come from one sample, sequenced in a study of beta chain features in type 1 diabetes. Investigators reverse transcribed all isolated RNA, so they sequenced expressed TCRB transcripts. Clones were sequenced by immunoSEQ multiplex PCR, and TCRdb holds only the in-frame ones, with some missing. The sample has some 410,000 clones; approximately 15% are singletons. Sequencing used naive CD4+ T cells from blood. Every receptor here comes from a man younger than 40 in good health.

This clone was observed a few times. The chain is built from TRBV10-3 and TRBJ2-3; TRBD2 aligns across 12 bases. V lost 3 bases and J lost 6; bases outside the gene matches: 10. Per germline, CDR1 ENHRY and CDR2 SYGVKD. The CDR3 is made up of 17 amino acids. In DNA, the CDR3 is TGTGCCATCAGTGACTCCCTAGCGGGAGGGCATTTGGATACGCAGTATTTT. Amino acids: CAISDSLAGGHLDTQYF.

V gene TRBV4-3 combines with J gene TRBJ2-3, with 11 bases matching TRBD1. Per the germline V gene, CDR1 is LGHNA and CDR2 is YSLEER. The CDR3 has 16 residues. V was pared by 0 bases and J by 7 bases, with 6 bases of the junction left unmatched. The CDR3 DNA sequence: TGCGCCAGCAGCCAAGAAGGGACAGGGGGATGGAATACGCAGTATTTT. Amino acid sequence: CASSQEGTGGWNTQYF.

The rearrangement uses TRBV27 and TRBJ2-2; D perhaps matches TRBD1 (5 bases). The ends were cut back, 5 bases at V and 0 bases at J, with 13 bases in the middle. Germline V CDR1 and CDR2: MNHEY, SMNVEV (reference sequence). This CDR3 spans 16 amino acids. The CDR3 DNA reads TGTGCCAGCAGTCGGCAGGGATCCGCGAACACCGGGGAGCTGTTTTTT. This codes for CASSRQGSANTGELFF.

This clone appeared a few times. The CDR3 here is CASSLGGQNQPQHF. In DNA form, the CDR3 reads TGTGCCAGCAGCTTGGGGGGGCAAAATCAGCCCCAGCATTTT. The chain links TRBV7-9 to TRBJ1-5; perhaps TRBD1 as D (6 bases). CDR3 length equals 14 residues. V shed 3 bases and J shed 4 bases, with 10 bases lying between them. Germline CDR1 SEHNR, CDR2 FQNEAQ (reference sequence).

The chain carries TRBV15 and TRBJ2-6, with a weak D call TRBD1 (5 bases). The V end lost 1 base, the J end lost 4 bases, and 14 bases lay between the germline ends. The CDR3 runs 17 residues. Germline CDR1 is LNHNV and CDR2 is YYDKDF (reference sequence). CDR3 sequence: CATSRALQGSGANVLTF. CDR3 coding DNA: TGTGCCACCAGCAGAGCCCTCCAGGGCTCCGGGGCCAACGTCCTGACTTTC.

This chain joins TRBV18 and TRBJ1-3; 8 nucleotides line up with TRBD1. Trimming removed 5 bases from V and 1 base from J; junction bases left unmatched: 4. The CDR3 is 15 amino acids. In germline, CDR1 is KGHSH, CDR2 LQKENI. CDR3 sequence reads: CASSSTGASGNTIYF. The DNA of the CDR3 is TGTGCCAGCTCATCGACAGGGGCGTCTGGAAACACCATATATTTT.

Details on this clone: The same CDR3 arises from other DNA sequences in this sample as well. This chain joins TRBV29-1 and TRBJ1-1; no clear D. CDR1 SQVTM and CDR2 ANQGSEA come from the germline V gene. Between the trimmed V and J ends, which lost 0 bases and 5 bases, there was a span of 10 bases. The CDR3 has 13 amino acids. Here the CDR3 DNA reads TGCAGCGTTGAAGATCCTGGTCGGACTGAAGCTTTCTTT. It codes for CSVEDPGRTEAFF.

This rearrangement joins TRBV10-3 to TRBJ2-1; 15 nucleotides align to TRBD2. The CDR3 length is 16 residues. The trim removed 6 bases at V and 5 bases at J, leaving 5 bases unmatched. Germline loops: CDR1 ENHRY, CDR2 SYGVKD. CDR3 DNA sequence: TGTGCCATCAGCGGGACTAGCGGGGGGCTAGACAATGAGCAGTTCTTC. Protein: CAISGTSGGLDNEQFF.

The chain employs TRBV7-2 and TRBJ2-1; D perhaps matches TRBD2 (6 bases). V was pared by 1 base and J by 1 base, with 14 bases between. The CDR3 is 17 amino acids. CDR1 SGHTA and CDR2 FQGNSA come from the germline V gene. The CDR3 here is CASSLEEGPSSYNEQFF. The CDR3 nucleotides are TGTGCCAGCAGCTTAGAGGAGGGACCCTCTTCCTACAATGAGCAGTTCTTC.

In DNA form, the CDR3 reads TGTGCCAGCAGTGGGCGGGACTTGAACACCGGGGAGCTGTTTTTT. It translates to CASSGRDLNTGELFF. The gene calls are TRBV7-9 and TRBJ2-2; the D gene is possibly TRBD2 (6 bases). CDR1 is SEHNR and CDR2 is FQNEAQ in the germline V gene (reference sequence). The CDR3 length is 15 residues. V shed 6 bases and J shed 1 base, with 12 bases lying between them.

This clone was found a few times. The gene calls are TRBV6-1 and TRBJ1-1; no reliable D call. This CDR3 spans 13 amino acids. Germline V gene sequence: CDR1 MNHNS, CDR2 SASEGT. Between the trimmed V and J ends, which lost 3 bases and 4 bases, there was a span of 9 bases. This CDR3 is CASSDGWGTEAFF. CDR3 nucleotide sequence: TGTGCCAGCAGTGATGGTTGGGGCACTGAAGCTTTCTTT.

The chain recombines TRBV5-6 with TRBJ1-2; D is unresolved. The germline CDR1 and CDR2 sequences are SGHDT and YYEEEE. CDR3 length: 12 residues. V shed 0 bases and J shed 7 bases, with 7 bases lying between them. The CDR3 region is CASSLAIGGYTF. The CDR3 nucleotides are TGTGCCAGCAGCTTGGCGATCGGTGGCTACACCTTC. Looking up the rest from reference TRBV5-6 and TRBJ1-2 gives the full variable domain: DAGVTQSPTHLIKTRGQQVTLRCSPKSGHDTVSWYQQALGQGPQFIFQYYEEEERQRGNFPDRFSGHQFPNYSSELNVNALLLGDSALYLCASSLAIGGYTFGSGTRLTVV.

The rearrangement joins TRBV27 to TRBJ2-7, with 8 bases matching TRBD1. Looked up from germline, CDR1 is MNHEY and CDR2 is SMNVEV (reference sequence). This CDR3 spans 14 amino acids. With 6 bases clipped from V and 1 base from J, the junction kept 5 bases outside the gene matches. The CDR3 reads CASRGTGGSYEQYV. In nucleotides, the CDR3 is TGTGCCAGCAGGGGGACAGGTGGGTCCTACGAGCAGTACGTC.

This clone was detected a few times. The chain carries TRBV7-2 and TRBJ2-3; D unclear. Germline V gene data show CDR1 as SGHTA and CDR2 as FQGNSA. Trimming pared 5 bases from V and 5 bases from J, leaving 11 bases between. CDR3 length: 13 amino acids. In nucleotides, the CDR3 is TGTGCCAGCAGCAGGAGTGCTGGAGATACGCAGTATTTT. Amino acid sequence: CASSRSAGDTQYF.

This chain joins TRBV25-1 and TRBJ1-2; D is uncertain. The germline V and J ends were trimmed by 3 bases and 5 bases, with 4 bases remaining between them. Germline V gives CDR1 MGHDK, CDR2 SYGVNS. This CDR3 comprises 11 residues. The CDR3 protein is CASSEDYGYTF. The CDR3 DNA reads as TGTGCCAGCAGTGAGGATTATGGCTACACCTTC.

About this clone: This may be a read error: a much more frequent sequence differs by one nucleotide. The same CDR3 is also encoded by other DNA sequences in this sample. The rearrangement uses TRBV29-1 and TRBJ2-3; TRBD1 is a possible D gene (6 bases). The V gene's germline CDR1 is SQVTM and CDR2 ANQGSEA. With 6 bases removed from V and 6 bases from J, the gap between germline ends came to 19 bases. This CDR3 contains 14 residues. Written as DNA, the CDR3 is TGCAGCGTGCTTGGCGCCCGAAGGGGGGATACGCAGTATTTT. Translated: CSVLGARRGDTQYF.

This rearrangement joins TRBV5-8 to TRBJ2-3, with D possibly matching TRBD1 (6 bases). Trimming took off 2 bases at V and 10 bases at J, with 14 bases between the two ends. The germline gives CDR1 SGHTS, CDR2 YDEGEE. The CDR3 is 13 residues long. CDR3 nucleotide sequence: TGTGCCAGCAGCTTTAGTCAGAAGGGGGCGCAGTATTTT. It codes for CASSFSQKGAQYF. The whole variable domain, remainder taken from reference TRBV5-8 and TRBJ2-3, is EAGVTQSPTHLIKTRGQQATLRCSPISGHTSVYWYQQALGLGLQFLLWYDEGEERNRGNFPPRFSGRQFPNYSSELNVNALELEDSALYLCASSFSQKGAQYFGPGTRLTVL.

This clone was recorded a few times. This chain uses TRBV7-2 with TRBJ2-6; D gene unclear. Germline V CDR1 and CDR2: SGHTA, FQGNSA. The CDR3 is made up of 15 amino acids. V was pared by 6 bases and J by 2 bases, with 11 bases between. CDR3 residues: CASRRPRAGANVLTF. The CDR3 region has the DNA TGTGCCAGCAGACGGCCTCGGGCTGGGGCCAACGTCCTGACTTTC.

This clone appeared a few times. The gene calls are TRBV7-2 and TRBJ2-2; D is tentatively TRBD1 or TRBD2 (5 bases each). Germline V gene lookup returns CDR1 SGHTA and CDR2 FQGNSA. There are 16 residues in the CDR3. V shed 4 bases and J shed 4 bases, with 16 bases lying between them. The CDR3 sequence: CASSSPGAAITGELFF. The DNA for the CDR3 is TGTGCCAGCAGCTCCCCCGGGGCGGCAATCACCGGGGAGCTGTTTTTT.

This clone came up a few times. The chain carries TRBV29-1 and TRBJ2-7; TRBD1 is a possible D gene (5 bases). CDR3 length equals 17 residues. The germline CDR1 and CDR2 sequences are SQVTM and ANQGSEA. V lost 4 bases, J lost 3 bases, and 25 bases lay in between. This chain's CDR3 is CSVAPTNRTPDHYEQYV. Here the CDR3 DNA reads TGCAGCGTTGCCCCTACGAACCGGACACCTGACCACTACGAGCAGTACGTC.

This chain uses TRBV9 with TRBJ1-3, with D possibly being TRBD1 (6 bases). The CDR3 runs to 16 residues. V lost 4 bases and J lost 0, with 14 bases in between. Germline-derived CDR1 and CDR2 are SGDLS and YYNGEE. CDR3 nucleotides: TGTGCCAGCAGCACCCACAGGGCCTCCTCTGGAAACACCATATATTTT. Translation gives CASSTHRASSGNTIYF. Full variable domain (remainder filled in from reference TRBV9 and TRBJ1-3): DSGVTQTPKHLITATGQRVTLRCSPRSGDLSVYWYQQSLDQGLQFLIQYYNGEERAKGNILERFSAQQFPDLHSELNLSSLELGDSALYFCASSTHRASSGNTIYFGEGSWLTVV.

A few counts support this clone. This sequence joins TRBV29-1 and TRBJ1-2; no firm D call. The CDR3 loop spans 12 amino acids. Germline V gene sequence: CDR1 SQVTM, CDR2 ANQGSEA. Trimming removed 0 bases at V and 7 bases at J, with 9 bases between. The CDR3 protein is CSVEDEGAGYTF. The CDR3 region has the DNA TGCAGCGTTGAAGACGAGGGTGCTGGCTACACCTTC.

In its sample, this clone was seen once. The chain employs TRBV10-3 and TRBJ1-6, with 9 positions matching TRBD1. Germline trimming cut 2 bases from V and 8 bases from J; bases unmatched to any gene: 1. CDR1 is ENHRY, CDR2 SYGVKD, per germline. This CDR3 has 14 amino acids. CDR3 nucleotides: TGTGCCATCAGTGAGACAGGGGGCGATTCACCCCTCCACTTT. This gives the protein CAISETGGDSPLHF.